What follows is one T cell receptor beta chain and its context. Trimming removed 7 bases from V and 0 bases from J, with 25 bases in between. Germline CDR1 reads SQVTM; CDR2 reads ANQGSEA. This CDR3 spans 18 amino acids. This sample stems from a study of blood T cell repertoires in COVID-19. Study-level information: Sources were T cells, B-cell-depleted T cells, or PBMCs; the material itself was cDNA or gDNA.

Enrollment of patients from Seattle took place during active infection, with longitudinal follow-up. Per the authors' pipeline: How many nucleated cells were present was estimated from reference gene primer amplification. Assay used: immunoSEQ multiplex PCR; TCRdb lists only in-frame clones, some missing. V and J calls and clone size are those listed in that table; D and trimming were worked out from the DNA. In the table there are 250,000 to 350,000 clones, 80% to 90% of which are singletons. The receptor comes from a woman between 50 and 59 years old with COVID-19, enrolled during active disease. This chain links TRBV29-1 with TRBJ2-1; D is possibly TRBD2 (5 bases). The sample taken for sequencing was peripheral blood. The CDR3 DNA is TGCAGCGCTAATATGGGGAGATGGGGTCAAAGCTCCTACAATGAGCAGTTCTTC. Its translation: CSANMGRWGQSSYNEQFF.